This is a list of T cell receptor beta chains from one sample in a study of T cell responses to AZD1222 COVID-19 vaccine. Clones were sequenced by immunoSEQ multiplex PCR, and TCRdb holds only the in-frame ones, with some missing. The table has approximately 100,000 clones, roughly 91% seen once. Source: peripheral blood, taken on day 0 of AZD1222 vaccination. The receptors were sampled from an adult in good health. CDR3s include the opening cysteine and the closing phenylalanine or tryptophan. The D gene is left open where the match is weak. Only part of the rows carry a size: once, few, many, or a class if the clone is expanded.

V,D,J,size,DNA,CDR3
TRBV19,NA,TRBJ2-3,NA,TGTGCCAGTAGTGCCGGGAGCCCAGATACGCAGTATTTT,CASSAGSPDTQYF
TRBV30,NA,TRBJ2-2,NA,TGTGCCTGGAAGGGACTGAGGGCCGGCGGGGAGCTGTTTTTT,CAWKGLRAGGELFF
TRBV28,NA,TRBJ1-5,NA,TGTGCCAGCCAACGGGGTGGTGGTGGCAATCAGCCCCAGCATTTT,CASQRGGGGNQPQHF
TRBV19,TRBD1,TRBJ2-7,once,TGTGCCAGTAGTAAGGTTACAGGGGAATTAGGTGAGCAGTACTTC,CASSKVTGELGEQYF
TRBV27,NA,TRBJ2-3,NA,TGTGCCAGCAGTAACTCCCGGTCCCGCACAGATACGCAGTATTTT,CASSNSRSRTDTQYF
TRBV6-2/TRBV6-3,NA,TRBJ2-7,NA,TGTGCCAGCAGTATACAAGGATACGAGCAGTACTTC,CASSIQGYEQYF
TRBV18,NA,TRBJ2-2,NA,TGTGCCAGCTCGCCCCTCGGGGCGCCGAACACCGGGGAGCTGTTTTTT,CASSPLGAPNTGELFF
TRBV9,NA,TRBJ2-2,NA,TGTGCCAGCAGCGTAGTACCAGGGGTGAACACCGGGGAGCTGTTTTTT,CASSVVPGVNTGELFF
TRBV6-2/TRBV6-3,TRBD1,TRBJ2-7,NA,TGTGCCAGCAGTCCGCCCGGGACAGCGGCGTACGAGCAGTACTTC,CASSPPGTAAYEQYF
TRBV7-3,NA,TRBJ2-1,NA,TGTGCCAGCAGCTTAAGGGGGACTTTAGACAATGAGCAGTTCTTC,CASSLRGTLDNEQFF
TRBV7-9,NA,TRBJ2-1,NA,TGTGCCAGCAGCAGGACGGACGCTTTGGGGGAGCAGTTCTTC,CASSRTDALGEQFF
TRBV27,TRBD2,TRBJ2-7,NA,TGTGCCACCTCTCCGGCGGCTAGCGGTATGCAGTACTTC,CATSPAASGMQYF
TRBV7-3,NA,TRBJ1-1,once,TGTGCCAGCAGCTCGGGGGGCACTGAAGCTTTCTTT,CASSSGGTEAFF
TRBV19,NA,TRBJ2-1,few,TGTGCCAGTAGACGCCCGGGACGCGACAATGAGCAGTTCTTC,CASRRPGRDNEQFF
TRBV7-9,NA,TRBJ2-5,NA,TGTGCCAGCAGCTTATCATTCGGGCTGCAAGAGACCCAGTACTTC,CASSLSFGLQETQYF
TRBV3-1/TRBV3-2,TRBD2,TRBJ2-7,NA,TGTGCCAGCAGCCTACGGACTAGCGGGAGGGAGCAGTACTTC,CASSLRTSGREQYF
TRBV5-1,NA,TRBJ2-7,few,TGCGCCAGCAGCCTAGGGACCTGGGACGAGCAGTACTTC,CASSLGTWDEQYF
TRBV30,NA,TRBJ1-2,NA,TGTGCCTGGAGTCTCGGGACAAACTATGGCTACACCTTC,CAWSLGTNYGYTF
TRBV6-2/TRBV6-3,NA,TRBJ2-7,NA,TGTGCCAGCAGTTACGAGGGTACCTTACAGTACTTC,CASSYEGTLQYF
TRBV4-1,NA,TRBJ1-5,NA,TGCGCCAGCAGCCAAGAGGGCAGCATGTATAGCAATCAGCCCCAGCATTTT,CASSQEGSMYSNQPQHF
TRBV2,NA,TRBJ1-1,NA,TGTGCCAGCCTACGGGGGCGACTGAACACTGAAGCTTTCTTT,CASLRGRLNTEAFF
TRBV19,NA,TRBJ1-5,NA,TGTGCCAGTATAGGACCCCTTAGCAATCAGCCCCAGCATTTT,CASIGPLSNQPQHF
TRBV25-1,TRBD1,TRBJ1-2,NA,TGTGCCAGCAGTGGGACCCCGGGACAGGGAGAGGAGGATGGCTACACCTTC,CASSGTPGQGEEDGYTF
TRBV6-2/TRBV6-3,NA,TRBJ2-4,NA,TGTGCCAGCAGTTACTCGAGTAGGGCGGACATTCAGTACTTC,CASSYSSRADIQYF
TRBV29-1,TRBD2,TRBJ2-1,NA,TGCAGCGTCCGGACTAGCGGGAGGAATTTGAATGAGCAGTTCTTC,CSVRTSGRNLNEQFF
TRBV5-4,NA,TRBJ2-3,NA,TGTGCCAGCAGCTTGAAAGGCGTTGATACGCAGTATTTT,CASSLKGVDTQYF
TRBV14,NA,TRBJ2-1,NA,TGTGCCAGCAGCCATGAAAACAATGAGCAGTTCTTC,CASSHENNEQFF
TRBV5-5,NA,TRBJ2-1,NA,TGTGCCAGCAGCTTATTAGATTTCGGCAATGAGCAGTTCTTC,CASSLLDFGNEQFF
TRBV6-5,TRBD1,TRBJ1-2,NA,TGTGCCAGCAGCTACGACAGGGCCCGAGGCTACACCTTC,CASSYDRARGYTF
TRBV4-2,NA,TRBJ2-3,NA,TGTGCCAGCGATGCTCGGGAGCGCACTAGCACAGATACGCAGTATTTT,CASDARERTSTDTQYF
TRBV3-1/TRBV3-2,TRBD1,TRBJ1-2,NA,TGTGCCAGCAACAGGACAGGGGGCTTGAGCTACACCTTC,CASNRTGGLSYTF
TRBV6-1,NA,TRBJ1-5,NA,TGTGCCAGCAGGAAGGGCAATCAGCCCCAGCATTTT,CASRKGNQPQHF
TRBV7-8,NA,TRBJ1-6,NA,TGTGCCAGCAGCTTGAATCGGACAGTCTATAATTCACCCCTCCACTTT,CASSLNRTVYNSPLHF
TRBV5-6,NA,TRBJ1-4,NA,TGTGCCAGCAGCTTCGGGGCGACTAATGAAAAACTGTTTTTT,CASSFGATNEKLFF
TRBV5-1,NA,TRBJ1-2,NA,TGCGCCAGCAGCCCGACAGTTCCATCGGATGGCTACACCTTC,CASSPTVPSDGYTF
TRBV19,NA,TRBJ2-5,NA,TGTGCCAGTAGTAAGGATTGGGAGACCCAGTACTTC,CASSKDWETQYF
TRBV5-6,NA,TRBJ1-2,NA,TGTGCCAGCAGCTTGTTCGGGCCCGCTGGCTACACCTTC,CASSLFGPAGYTF